The 21 T cell receptor beta chains presented below share a single source sample, sequenced in a study of TIL therapy for anti-PD-1-resistant metastatic lung cancer. Regarding time point: pre-treatment sample, taken before nivolumab and TIL therapy. The immunoSEQ assay was v3. The assay was immunoSEQ multiplex PCR, and TCRdb's table has in-frame clones only and misses some. The sample holds 36,000 or so clones, roughly 80% seen once. The sample was blood, taken at baseline. The receptors originated from a person between 25 and 80 years old with non-small cell lung cancer.

The gene calls are TRBV7-9 and TRBJ1-2; D perhaps matches TRBD1 (5 bases). The V end lost 6 bases, the J end lost 4 bases, and 15 bases lay between the germline ends. This CDR3 is built from 14 residues. CDR1 SEHNR and CDR2 FQNEAQ come from the germline V gene (reference sequence). CDR3 nucleotide sequence: TGTGCCAGCAGATCCCCCGGGACGGGCTATGGCTACACCTTC. This gives the protein CASRSPGTGYGYTF. Variable domain in full (rest from reference TRBV7-9 and TRBJ1-2): DTGVSQNPRHKITKRGQNVTFRCDPISEHNRLYWYRQTLGQGPEFLTYFQNEAQLEKSRLLSDRFSAERPKGSFSTLEIQRTEQGDSAMYLCASRSPGTGYGYTFGSGTRLTVV.

The CDR3 coding sequence is TGTGCCAGCAGCGTAGTGTCGGGGGGGCGAGAGACCCAGTACTTC. Its translation is CASSVVSGGRETQYF. The V and J genes are TRBV9 and TRBJ2-5; TRBD2 matches at 8 bases. This CDR3 spans 15 amino acids. CDR1 is SGDLS, CDR2 YYNGEE, per germline. V lost 0 bases to trimming and J lost 4 bases; unmatched junction nucleotides: 5.

V gene TRBV10-3 combines with J gene TRBJ1-1; D uncertain. Germline lookup yields CDR1 ENHRY and CDR2 SYGVKD. V lost 3 bases, J lost 5 bases, and 13 bases lay in between. The CDR3 loop spans 14 amino acids. As DNA, the CDR3 is TGTGCCATCAGTGAAGGTACTGGGGTTACTGAAGCTTTCTTT. Its protein product is CAISEGTGVTEAFF.

The V gene is TRBV30, the J gene TRBJ2-1; D possibly matches TRBD1 or TRBD2 (5 bases each). The CDR3 is made up of 17 amino acids. Per germline, CDR1 GTSNPN and CDR2 SVGIG (reference sequence). V gave up 0 bases and J gave up 2 bases, with 17 bases separating them. CDR3 in amino acids: CAWSVFWDPGPYNEQFF. The CDR3 DNA reads as TGTGCCTGGAGTGTTTTCTGGGACCCGGGGCCCTACAATGAGCAGTTCTTC. The full variable domain, in which reference TRBV30 and TRBJ2-1 provide the parts outside the CDR3, is SQTIHQWPATLVQPVGSPLSLECTVEGTSNPNLYWYRQAAGRGLQLLFYSVGIGQISSEVPQNLSASRPQDRQFILSSKKLLLSDSGFYLCAWSVFWDPGPYNEQFFGPGTRLTVL.

This clone has more than one count but fewer than ten. The rearrangement uses TRBV19 and TRBJ1-5, with D hard to call. The CDR3 length is 15 residues. Germline CDR1 is LNHDA and CDR2 is SQIVND (reference sequence). The V and J ends lost 6 bases and 4 bases respectively, with 16 bases between them. In nucleotides, the CDR3 is TGTGCCAGTAGCGCGCCTTTGAGAGGAAATCAGCCCCAGCATTTT. The encoded protein is CASSAPLRGNQPQHF. Full variable domain (outside the CDR3, taken from reference TRBV19 and TRBJ1-5): DGGITQSPKYLFRKEGQNVTLSCEQNLNHDAMYWYRQDPGQGLRLIYYSQIVNDFQKGDIAEGYSVSREKKESFPLTVTSAQKNPTAFYLCASSAPLRGNQPQHFGDGTRLSIL.

The chain links TRBV11-2 to TRBJ2-7; 9 bases map to TRBD1. CDR1 SGHAT and CDR2 FQNNGV come from the germline V gene. The V and J ends lost 4 bases and 6 bases, in that order; junction bases with no gene match: 13. The CDR3 totals 16 residues. The CDR3 region has the DNA TGTGCCAGCAGCTCACTCGGGACAGGGAGAACCTCCGAGCAGTACTTC. This encodes CASSSLGTGRTSEQYF.

The chain carries TRBV28 and TRBJ1-3; 7 nucleotides match TRBD1. Trimming cost V 7 bases and J 2 bases; bases outside gene matches: 8. CDR3 length equals 15 residues. Germline CDR1 and CDR2: MDHEN and SYDVKM. In nucleotides, the CDR3 is TGTGCCAGCACGACAGGGAGTAGCGCTGGAAACACCATATATTTT. Translating gives CASTTGSSAGNTIYF.

The chain links TRBV27 to TRBJ1-5; D is uncertain. Per the germline V gene, CDR1 is MNHEY and CDR2 is SMNVEV (reference sequence). CDR3 length: 12 residues. V was pared by 5 bases and J by 0 bases, with 2 bases between. As DNA, the CDR3 is TGTGCCAGCAGTACTAGCAATCAGCCCCAGCATTTT. Its protein product is CASSTSNQPQHF.

Comment on this clone: The germline gene is not matched at one end of the junction; a read error may be the cause. The chain is built from TRBV7-9 and TRBJ1-1; D unclear. CDR1 and CDR2 (germline): SEHNR, FQNEAQ (reference sequence). The CDR3 is 12 amino acids. The CDR3 region has the DNA TGTGCCAGCAGCGATCCTGTGCGGGGAACTATCTTT. As protein: CASSDPVRGTIF.

The chain uses TRBV9 and TRBJ2-3; 7 bases match TRBD1. The junction had 2 bases not matched to a gene; V was cut back by 0 bases and J by 1 base. The CDR3 covers 15 residues. Germline lookup yields CDR1 SGDLS and CDR2 YYNGEE. The CDR3 loop is CASSVDRGRTDTQYF. CDR3 DNA: TGTGCCAGCAGCGTAGACAGGGGCCGCACAGATACGCAGTATTTT.

This rearrangement joins TRBV6-1 to TRBJ1-5, with 8 bases identical to TRBD1. The germline CDR1 and CDR2 sequences are MNHNS and SASEGT. This CDR3 has 15 amino acids. The junction had 8 bases not matched to a gene; V was cut back by 3 bases and J by 7 bases. The CDR3 sequence is CASSESGGRGQPQHF. In DNA form, the CDR3 reads TGTGCCAGCAGTGAGTCAGGGGGCCGGGGACAGCCCCAGCATTTT.

This chain uses TRBV22-1 with TRBJ2-6; the DNA was not compared with TRBD2, the D call given in the table. TRBV22-1 is noted as a pseudogene. The CDR3 is 17 residues long. The CDR3 coding sequence is TGTCCTGGGAGACCGCTCAGCGAACAAAGTCGGGCCAACGTCCTGACTTTC. Translated: CPGRPLSEQSRANVLTF.

The chain has TRBV4-3 and TRBJ2-5, with TRBD2 matching 9 bases. With V trimmed by 0 bases and J by 4 bases, 6 bases remained unmatched. The CDR3 contains 16 residues. Germline V gene lookup returns CDR1 LGHNA and CDR2 YSLEER. CDR3 nucleotides: TGCGCCAGCAGCCAAGACCTAGCGGGATCGTCAGAGACCCAGTACTTC. It yields the protein CASSQDLAGSSETQYF.

The chain uses TRBV28 and TRBJ1-6; D is uncertain. Germline V lookup: CDR1 MDHEN, CDR2 SYDVKM. This CDR3 is built from 13 residues. V lost 6 bases, J lost 0 bases, and 3 bases lay in between. The CDR3 nucleotides read TGTGCCAGCAGCCCCTCCTATAATTCACCCCTCCACTTT. This sequence encodes CASSPSYNSPLHF.

This clone has just a few counts. The chain is built from TRBV5-1 and TRBJ1-2, with TRBD1 as a possible D gene (5 bases). Germline loops: CDR1 SGHRS, CDR2 YFSETQ. The CDR3 totals 13 residues. V was clipped by 4 bases and J by 5 bases, with 12 bases between them. For the CDR3, the DNA is TGCGCCAGCAGCAGGGAGGGGTCGTATGGCTACACCTTC. Residues: CASSREGSYGYTF. Full variable domain (missing parts from reference TRBV5-1 and TRBJ1-2): KAGVTQTPRYLIKTRGQQVTLSCSPISGHRSVSWYQQTPGQGLQFLFEYFSETQRNKGNFPGRFSGRQFSNSRSEMNVSTLELGDSALYLCASSREGSYGYTFGSGTRLTVV.

The J gene is TRBJ2-6, the V gene TRBV7-8, with 7 bases lining up with TRBD2. Trimming removed 6 bases from V and 3 bases from J; junction bases left unmatched: 17. CDR3 length: 19 amino acids. Germline V lookup: CDR1 SGHVS, CDR2 FQNEAQ. The CDR3, as DNA: TGTGCCAGCAGTCGTGAAGCGGGACGGCTCCGTGATGGGGCCAACGTCCTGACTTTC. Translating gives CASSREAGRLRDGANVLTF.

This clone was picked up a small number of times. V and J are TRBV30 and TRBJ1-5; unclear D gene. CDR1 and CDR2 from the germline V gene are GTSNPN and SVGIG (reference sequence). Trimming stripped 2 bases from V and 0 bases from J, with 5 bases between. The CDR3 contains 13 residues. Here the CDR3 reads CAWSQDSNQPQHF. Written as DNA, the CDR3 is TGTGCCTGGAGTCAAGATAGCAATCAGCCCCAGCATTTT.

The V gene is TRBV6-4, the J gene TRBJ2-1; no clear D. The germline V gene has CDR1 MRHNA and CDR2 SNTAGT. The V gene lost 4 bases and the J gene lost 12 bases, with 16 bases spanning the gap. CDR3 length equals 13 residues. For the CDR3, the DNA is TGTGCCAGCAGTGCCGCAATGGACGGCCGGCAGTTCTTC. Protein: CASSAAMDGRQFF.

This clone was picked up one time. The chain combines TRBV5-1 with TRBJ2-1; D tentatively fits TRBD1 or TRBD2 (6 bases each). The CDR3 contains 14 residues. With 0 bases removed from V and 7 bases from J, the gap between germline ends came to 11 bases. Germline assignment: CDR1 SGHRS and CDR2 YFSETQ. The CDR3 coding sequence is TGCGCCAGCAGCTTGGGCGGGACACAGAATGAGCAGTTCTTC. Its translation: CASSLGGTQNEQFF.

The rearrangement links TRBV5-4 to TRBJ2-3, with TRBD1 as a possible D gene (5 bases). CDR3 length: 15 amino acids. In germline, CDR1 is SGHNT, CDR2 YYREEE (reference sequence). V was trimmed by 0 bases and J by 0 bases, leaving 8 bases between them. The CDR3 reads CASSLEGSSTDTQYF. Written as DNA, the CDR3 is TGTGCCAGCAGCTTGGAGGGGTCTAGCACAGATACGCAGTATTTT.

The genes are TRBV28 and TRBJ1-5; 9 bases are shared with TRBD1. Germline loops: CDR1 MDHEN, CDR2 SYDVKM. The CDR3 spans 15 residues. The J segment lost 5 bases and the V segment lost 6 bases, leaving 8 bases of the junction unmatched. The CDR3: CASRLRTGVDQPQHF. CDR3 DNA: TGTGCCAGCAGACTACGGACAGGGGTAGATCAGCCCCAGCATTTT.